The 4 T cell receptor beta chains below come from one sample, sequenced in a study of blood T cell repertoires in COVID-19. The repertoire was sequenced with immunoSEQ multiplex PCR; TCRdb's copy has only in-frame clones and lacks some. The sample records about 50,000 clones, around nine tenths being singletons. Sequenced sample: peripheral blood. These receptors were taken from a man aged 40-50 years with acute or convalescent COVID-19.

The rearrangement links TRBV7-8 to TRBJ2-7; possibly TRBD2 for D (6 bases). Germline V gene sequence: CDR1 SGHVS, CDR2 FQNEAQ. The CDR3 contains 15 residues. The ends were cut back, 5 bases at V and 3 bases at J, with 17 bases in the middle. In nucleotides, the CDR3 is TGTGCCAGCAGCAGCTCTAGCGCCGTTTTCTACGAGCAGTACTTC. Translating gives CASSSSSAVFYEQYF. Filled out from reference TRBV7-8 and TRBJ2-7, the complete variable domain reads GAGVSQSPRYKVAKRGQDVALRCDPISGHVSLFWYQQALGQGPEFLTYFQNEAQLDKSGLPSDRFFAERPEGSVSTLKIQRTQQEDSAVYLCASSSSSAVFYEQYFGPGTRLTVT.

The rearrangement joins TRBV5-4 to TRBJ2-7; possible D gene TRBD2, 6 bases. The germline V and J ends were trimmed by 4 bases and 3 bases, with 11 bases remaining between them. CDR1 is SGHNT and CDR2 is YYREEE in the germline V gene (reference sequence). The CDR3 sequence is 13 residues long. CDR3 bases: TGTGCCAGCAGCCTGGGACTCCTCTACGAGCAGTACTTC. Protein: CASSLGLLYEQYF. Drawing the rest from reference TRBV5-4 and TRBJ2-7, the complete variable domain is ETGVTQSPTHLIKTRGQQVTLRCSSQSGHNTVSWYQQALGQGPQFIFQYYREEENGRGNFPPRFSGLQFPNYSSELNVNALELDDSALYLCASSLGLLYEQYFGPGTRLTVT.

The chain couples TRBV18 to TRBJ2-1; 8 bases line up with TRBD2. CDR1 and CDR2 from the germline V gene are KGHSH and LQKENI. This CDR3 has 12 amino acids. The junction had 0 bases not matched to a gene; V was cut back by 5 bases and J by 6 bases. CDR3 bases: TGTGCCAGCTCAACTAGCGGCAATGAGCAGTTCTTC. This sequence encodes CASSTSGNEQFF.

The rearrangement joins TRBV2 to TRBJ1-1; D ambiguous. There are 15 residues in the CDR3. The V end was cut by 5 bases, the J end by 0 bases, with 13 bases between. Germline V gives CDR1 SNHLY, CDR2 FYNNEI. The CDR3 loop is CASSPRLSVNTEAFF. The CDR3 DNA follows: TGTGCCAGCAGTCCTAGACTATCCGTGAACACTGAAGCTTTCTTT.